This passage covers 24 T cell receptor beta chains from one sample sequenced in a study of shared clonotypes between healthy human individuals. Sequencing used immunoSEQ multiplex PCR; TCRdb keeps in-frame clones, though not all of them. The table has approximately 500,000 clones, roughly 80% seen once. Sequenced material: PBMCs. These receptors came from a woman aged 40 to 50 in good health. Some clones in this sample may be carry-over from other donors' samples.

V usage is TRBV29-1 and J usage is TRBJ2-5; 7 bases map to TRBD2. The CDR3 covers 13 residues. Looked up from germline, CDR1 is SQVTM and CDR2 is ANQGSEA. V lost 3 bases, J lost 5 bases, and 6 bases stayed unmatched. The CDR3 spells CSVEGGRGETQYF. As DNA, the CDR3 is TGCAGCGTTGAGGGCGGGAGAGGTGAGACCCAGTACTTC.

This clone appeared a few times. V gene TRBV11-2 combines with J gene TRBJ2-7; D is unresolved. This CDR3 spans 14 amino acids. The V and J ends lost 0 bases and 7 bases respectively, with 13 bases between them. CDR1 SGHAT and CDR2 FQNNGV come from the germline V gene. The CDR3 nucleotides are TGTGCCAGCAGCTTAGATCGGGTGGCGAGGGAGCAGTACTTC. This sequence encodes CASSLDRVAREQYF.

This clone has only a few counts. The J gene is TRBJ2-2, the V gene TRBV6-5, with 9 bases lining up with TRBD2. Trimming removed 0 bases from V and 9 bases from J; junction bases left unmatched: 5. Per germline, CDR1 MNHEY and CDR2 SVGAGI. The CDR3 is 15 residues long. CDR3 coding DNA: TGTGCCAGCAGTTACTCGAGTAGCGGGAGTAGGGAGCTGTTTTTT. Amino acids: CASSYSSSGSRELFF.

This chain joins TRBV5-4 and TRBJ1-1; D is unresolved. The CDR3 has 14 amino acids. The germline V and J ends were trimmed by 0 bases and 1 base, with 7 bases remaining between them. Germline CDR1 is SGHNT and CDR2 is YYREEE (reference sequence). This chain's CDR3 is CASSLELGNTEAFF. CDR3 sequence (DNA): TGTGCCAGCAGCTTGGAACTGGGGAACACTGAAGCTTTCTTT. The whole variable domain, filled in from reference TRBV5-4 and TRBJ1-1, reads ETGVTQSPTHLIKTRGQQVTLRCSSQSGHNTVSWYQQALGQGPQFIFQYYREEENGRGNFPPRFSGLQFPNYSSELNVNALELDDSALYLCASSLELGNTEAFFGQGTRLTVV.

The genes are TRBV30 and TRBJ2-1; D ambiguous. Germline values: CDR1 GTSNPN, CDR2 SVGIG (reference sequence). The length of the CDR3 is 14 residues. The germline V and J ends were trimmed by 6 bases and 0 bases, with 12 bases remaining between them. The CDR3 DNA sequence: TGTGCCTGTCCCCTATCCACCTCCTACAATGAGCAGTTCTTC. As protein: CACPLSTSYNEQFF.

CDR3 DNA: TGTGCCAGCCGGCTAGGCAACACTGAAGCTTTCTTT. Its protein product is CASRLGNTEAFF. V gene TRBV6-1 combines with J gene TRBJ1-1; D is undetermined. V lost 8 bases and J lost 2, with 9 bases in between. Germline values: CDR1 MNHNS, CDR2 SASEGT. The CDR3 is made up of 12 amino acids.

For this clone: With a far larger clone one base away, a read error is the likely cause. Other DNA sequences in this sample translate to the same CDR3. The rearrangement uses TRBV5-1 and TRBJ2-2, with no clear D. This CDR3 has 14 residues. Germline-derived CDR1 and CDR2 are SGHRS and YFSETQ. CDR3 residues: CASSPSNPTGELFF. DNA for the CDR3: TGCGCCAGCAGCCCGAGCAATCCCACCGGTGAGCTGTTTTTT.

V is TRBV28 and J is TRBJ2-3, with 14 positions matching TRBD2. V was clipped by 8 bases and J by 4 bases; unmatched bases: 8. This CDR3 has 16 residues. Germline V gene lookup returns CDR1 MDHEN and CDR2 SYDVKM. CDR3 sequence reads: CASPPGLAGVADTQYF. The CDR3 region has the DNA TGTGCCAGCCCCCCGGGACTAGCGGGAGTCGCAGATACGCAGTATTTT.

Details on this clone: A far more abundant clone sits one base away, making this likely a read error. This CDR3 is also generated by other DNA sequences in the sample. This chain joins TRBV5-4 and TRBJ1-2; TRBD1 might be the D (5 bases). CDR3 length: 14 residues. CDR1 is SGHNT, CDR2 YYREEE, per germline (reference sequence). The CDR3 loop reads CASSLAGRRYGYTF. The DNA of the CDR3 is TGCGCCAGCAGCTTGGCAGGGAGACGGTATGGCTACACCTTC.

The J gene is TRBJ2-7, the V gene TRBV5-4; 10 bases match TRBD2. Trimming cost V 4 bases and J 1 base; bases outside gene matches: 8. Germline assignment: CDR1 SGHNT and CDR2 YYREEE (reference sequence). This CDR3 contains 16 residues. The CDR3 region has the DNA TGTGCCAGCAGCCCCAATAGCGGGAGGACGTCCTACGAGCAGTACTTC. It encodes CASSPNSGRTSYEQYF.

In DNA, the CDR3 is TGTGCCATCAGTGACGGGACGGACGTCGCTAATGAAAAACTGTTTTTT. This sequence encodes CAISDGTDVANEKLFF. The chain couples TRBV10-3 to TRBJ1-4, with D perhaps matching TRBD1 (5 bases). The germline CDR1 and CDR2 sequences are ENHRY and SYGVKD. This CDR3 region has 16 residues. The V end was cut by 3 bases, the J end by 3 bases, with 14 bases between.

The chain carries TRBV27 and TRBJ1-2; TRBD1 is a possible D gene (6 bases). Trimming took off 0 bases at V and 1 base at J, with 15 bases between the two ends. The germline V gene encodes CDR1 MNHEY and CDR2 SMNVEV (reference sequence). The CDR3 is 17 amino acids. CDR3 DNA sequence: TGTGCCAGCAGTTTATCGCCCAGGGGCTCAATTAACTATGGCTACACCTTC. This sequence encodes CASSLSPRGSINYGYTF.

V and J are TRBV30 and TRBJ2-5; 11 positions agree with TRBD1. Germline assignment: CDR1 GTSNPN and CDR2 SVGIG (reference sequence). V gave up 8 bases and J gave up 5 bases; unmatched junction bases: 10. The CDR3 covers 14 residues. The CDR3 region has the DNA TGTGCCGGGGGGCCGGGACAGGGGGGGGAGACCCAGTACTTC. Translating it yields CAGGPGQGGETQYF. Drawing the rest from reference TRBV30 and TRBJ2-5, the complete variable domain is SQTIHQWPATLVQPVGSPLSLECTVEGTSNPNLYWYRQAAGRGLQLLFYSVGIGQISSEVPQNLSASRPQDRQFILSSKKLLLSDSGFYLCAGGPGQGGETQYFGPGTRLLVL.

This chain connects TRBV5-5 to TRBJ2-7; either TRBD1 or TRBD2 may supply D (6 bases each). Deletions cut 4 bases from V and 4 bases from J, with 18 bases between. Germline values: CDR1 SGHKS, CDR2 YYEKEE (reference sequence). The CDR3 sequence is 15 residues long. The CDR3: CASSPRGGTPYEQYF. CDR3 nucleotide sequence: TGTGCCAGCAGCCCTCGAGGGGGGACGCCTTACGAGCAGTACTTC.

The chain uses TRBV20-1 and TRBJ1-2, with D hard to call. In germline, CDR1 is DFQATT, CDR2 SNEGSKA (reference sequence). V lost 6 bases and J lost 7, with 12 bases in between. The CDR3 loop spans 11 amino acids. Here the CDR3 DNA reads TGCAGTGCACCGGCCACCCTTGGCTACACCTTC. It codes for CSAPATLGYTF.

In DNA form, the CDR3 reads TGTGCCAGCAGCCCCAGCGGGAGTGACACCGGGGAGCTGTTTTTT. Its translation is CASSPSGSDTGELFF. J is TRBJ2-2 and V is TRBV11-3; 8 bases fit TRBD2. V gave up 5 bases and J gave up 3 bases; unmatched junction bases: 5. The CDR3 has 15 amino acids. CDR1 and CDR2 from the germline V gene are SGHNT and YENEEA.

This chain's CDR3 is CASSPLGHNQETQYF. The CDR3 DNA reads as TGCGCCAGCAGCCCGTTGGGACATAACCAAGAGACCCAGTACTTC. V and J are TRBV5-1 and TRBJ2-5; D perhaps matches TRBD1 (6 bases). V lost 4 bases, J lost 0 bases, and 13 bases lay in between. CDR1 is SGHRS and CDR2 is YFSETQ in the germline V gene. This CDR3 has 15 residues.

The chain recombines TRBV10-3 with TRBJ2-1; the match to TRBD2 covers 7 bases. From germline, CDR1 is ENHRY and CDR2 SYGVKD. The ends lost 2 bases at V and 2 bases at J; junction bases unmatched: 9. CDR3 length: 17 residues. The CDR3 here is CAISEGPPTSPYNEQFF. The CDR3 bases are TGTGCCATCAGTGAGGGCCCCCCGACTAGCCCCTACAATGAGCAGTTCTTC.

This clone has only one observation. V and J are TRBV2 and TRBJ1-5, with a possible D match to TRBD1 (6 bases). CDR1 and CDR2 from the germline V gene are SNHLY and FYNNEI. The CDR3 totals 15 residues. V was cut by 7 bases and J by 1 base, with 14 bases left in between. CDR3 region: CASMQGSVSNQPQHF. For the CDR3, the DNA is TGTGCCAGCATGCAGGGGTCTGTAAGCAATCAGCCCCAGCATTTT.

The chain combines TRBV29-1 with TRBJ1-1; D may be TRBD1 (5 bases). This CDR3 contains 14 residues. Germline V lookup: CDR1 SQVTM, CDR2 ANQGSEA. V dropped 7 bases and J dropped 3 bases, with 18 bases sitting between them. CDR3 amino acids: CSAPARGGDTEAFF. In DNA, the CDR3 is TGCAGCGCCCCAGCGCGGGGGGGGGACACTGAAGCTTTCTTT. Variable domain in full (rest from reference TRBV29-1 and TRBJ1-1): SAVISQKPSRDICQRGTSLTIQCQVDSQVTMMFWYRQQPGQSLTLIATANQGSEATYESGFVIDKFPISRPNLTFSTLTVSNMSPEDSSIYLCSAPARGGDTEAFFGQGTRLTVV.

This chain links TRBV7-9 with TRBJ2-1; D may correspond to TRBD1 or TRBD2 (5 bases each). Trimming stripped 1 base from V and 7 bases from J, with 14 bases between. This CDR3 contains 15 residues. Germline lookup yields CDR1 SEHNR and CDR2 FQNEAQ (reference sequence). The CDR3, as DNA: TGTGCCAGCAGCTTAGATGGGGGACGGGCTAATGAGCAGTTCTTC. As protein: CASSLDGGRANEQFF.

A remark on this clone: This likely traces to a read error, being one base from a far larger clone. This rearrangement joins TRBV5-8 to TRBJ1-1; D ambiguous. CDR3 length: 14 amino acids. Germline CDR1 is SGHTS and CDR2 is YDEGEE. V lost 4 bases, J lost 11 bases, and 21 bases lay in between. The CDR3 protein is CASSPSTNLMGAFF. Here the CDR3 DNA reads TGTGCCAGCAGCCCGAGTACAAATTTGATGGGGGCTTTCTTT.

The gene calls are TRBV5-1 and TRBJ2-7; the D is unclear. Germline assignment: CDR1 SGHRS and CDR2 YFSETQ. Trimming removed 4 bases from V and 2 bases from J, with 10 bases in between. The CDR3 sequence is 13 residues long. The CDR3: CASSADTTYEQYF. The CDR3, as DNA: TGCGCCAGCAGCGCCGACACAACCTACGAGCAGTACTTC.

Notes on this clone: A far larger clone is one base from this, pointing to a likely read error. The gene calls are TRBV5-1 and TRBJ1-2; 8 bases map to TRBD1. This CDR3 has 15 residues. Germline V CDR1 and CDR2: SGHRS, YFSETQ. CDR3 bases: TGCGCCAGCAGCCCGGGACAGGCAAACTCGTATGGCCACACCTTC. It is translated as CASSPGQANSYGHTF.